This T cell receptor beta chain is from a study of cytomegalovirus exposure and HLA in healthy donors. The study's findings and limits: For most TCR sequences rarity was the rule, although some public TCRs occurred in many donors.

As to this clone: Its antigen is unknown.

13 Jbeta primers and 60 Vbeta primers were used for the PCR. Using immunoSEQ multiplex PCR, the repertoire was profiled, and TCRdb retains in-frame clones only, with some absent. The sample data list some 80,000 clones. V dropped 3 bases and J dropped 4 bases, with 24 bases sitting between them. Germline V gene data show CDR1 as MNHNS and CDR2 as SASEGT. The length of the CDR3 is 18 residues. The chain employs TRBV6-1 and TRBJ1-2; tentatively, D is TRBD1 (5 bases). This sequence was found in a woman under 40 in good health and CMV-seronegative. The sequenced sample was PBMCs. The CDR3 spells CASSDSSGAAGYFYGYTF. Written as DNA, the CDR3 is TGTGCCAGCAGTGATTCGTCTGGGGCAGCAGGGTACTTCTATGGCTACACCTTC.